The present TCR beta chain was sequenced within a study of CD8 T cells in Susac syndrome. The authors carried out high-throughput sequencing of TCR beta. They applied it to CD8+ and CD4+ T cells obtained from blood. FACS enriched CD8+ TEMRA cells, while bulk CD8+ and CD4+ were negatively isolated. Notes on the study in general: The study recognized that the number of individuals in its TCR sequencing and HLA analysis was relatively small.

Random hexamers primed reverse transcription of about 0.5 to 1 ug RNA. Multiplex immunoSEQ PCR targeted 54 Vbeta and 13 Jbeta TCR beta segments. MiXCR, run by TCRdb on the immunoSEQ multiplex PCR reads, gives a single entry per CDR3 protein. The sample lists about 440,000 distinct CDR3 sequences, around 85% occurring once. With respect to this clonotype: What it binds is unknown.

Sequenced: CD8+ T cells from PBMCs. The origin of this receptor is a human donor with multiple sclerosis.

The CDR3 region has the DNA TGTGCCAGCAGACGGACGGAGGGGGAGGCCCAGTACTTC. It translates to CASRRTEGEAQYF. This sequence joins TRBV6-5 and TRBJ2-5; either TRBD1 or TRBD2 may fit D (6 bases each). The V end lost 6 bases, the J end lost 9 bases, and 17 bases lay between the germline ends. Per the germline V gene, CDR1 is MNHEY and CDR2 is SVGAGI. The CDR3 is 13 residues long.